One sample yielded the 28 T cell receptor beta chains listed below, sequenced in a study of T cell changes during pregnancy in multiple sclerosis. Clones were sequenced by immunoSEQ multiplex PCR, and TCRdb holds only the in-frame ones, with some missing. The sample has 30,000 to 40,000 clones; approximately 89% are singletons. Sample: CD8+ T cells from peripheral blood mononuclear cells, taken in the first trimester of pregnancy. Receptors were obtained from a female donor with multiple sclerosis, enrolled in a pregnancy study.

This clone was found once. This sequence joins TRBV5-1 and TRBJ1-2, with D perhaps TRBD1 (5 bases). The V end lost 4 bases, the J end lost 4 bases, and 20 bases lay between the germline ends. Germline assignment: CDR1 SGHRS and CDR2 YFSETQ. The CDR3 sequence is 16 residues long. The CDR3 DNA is TGCGCCAGCAGCCCGACCCCGCTTGTGGGGCTCTATGGCTACACCTTC. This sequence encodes CASSPTPLVGLYGYTF.

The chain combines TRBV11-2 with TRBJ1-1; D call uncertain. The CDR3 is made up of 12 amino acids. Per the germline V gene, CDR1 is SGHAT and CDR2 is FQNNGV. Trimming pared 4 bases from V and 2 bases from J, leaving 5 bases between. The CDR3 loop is CASSYTNTEAFF. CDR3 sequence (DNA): TGTGCCAGCAGCTACACAAACACTGAAGCTTTCTTT.

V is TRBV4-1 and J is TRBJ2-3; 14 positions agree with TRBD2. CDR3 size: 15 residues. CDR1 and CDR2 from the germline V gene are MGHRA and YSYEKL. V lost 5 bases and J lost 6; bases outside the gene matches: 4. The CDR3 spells CASSTRTSGRDTQYF. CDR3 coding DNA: TGCGCCAGCAGCACACGGACTAGCGGGAGGGATACGCAGTATTTT.

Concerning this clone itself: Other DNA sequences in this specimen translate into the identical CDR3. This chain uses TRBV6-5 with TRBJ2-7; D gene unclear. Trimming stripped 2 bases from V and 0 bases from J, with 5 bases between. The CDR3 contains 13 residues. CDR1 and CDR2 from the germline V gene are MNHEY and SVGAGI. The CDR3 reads CASSYADSYEQYF. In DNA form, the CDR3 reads TGTGCCAGCAGTTACGCGGACTCCTACGAGCAGTACTTC.

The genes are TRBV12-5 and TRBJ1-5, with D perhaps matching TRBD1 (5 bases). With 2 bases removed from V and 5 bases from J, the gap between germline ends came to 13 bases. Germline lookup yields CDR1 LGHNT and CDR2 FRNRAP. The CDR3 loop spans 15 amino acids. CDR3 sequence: CASGLLTDFHQPQHF. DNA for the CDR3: TGTGCTAGTGGTTTGTTGACAGATTTTCATCAGCCCCAGCATTTT.

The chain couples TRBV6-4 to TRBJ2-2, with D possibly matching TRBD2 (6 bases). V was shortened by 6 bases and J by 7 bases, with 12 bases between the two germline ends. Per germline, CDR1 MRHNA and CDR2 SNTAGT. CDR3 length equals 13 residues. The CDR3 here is CASSDRGFGELFF. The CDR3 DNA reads TGTGCCAGCAGCGATCGGGGGTTCGGGGAGCTGTTTTTT.

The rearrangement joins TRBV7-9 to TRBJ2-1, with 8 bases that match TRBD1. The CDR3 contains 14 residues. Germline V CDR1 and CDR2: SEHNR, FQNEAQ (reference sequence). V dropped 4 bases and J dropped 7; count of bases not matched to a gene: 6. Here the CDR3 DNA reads TGTGCCAGCAGCTCGCAGGGGGCTCTGAATGAGCAGTTCTTC. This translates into CASSSQGALNEQFF.

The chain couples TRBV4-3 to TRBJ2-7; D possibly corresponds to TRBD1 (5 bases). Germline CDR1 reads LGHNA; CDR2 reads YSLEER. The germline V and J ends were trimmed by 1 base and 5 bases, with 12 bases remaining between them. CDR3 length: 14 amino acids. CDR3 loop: CASSQVSGIDEQYF. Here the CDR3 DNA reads TGCGCCAGCAGCCAAGTGTCAGGGATCGACGAGCAGTACTTC.

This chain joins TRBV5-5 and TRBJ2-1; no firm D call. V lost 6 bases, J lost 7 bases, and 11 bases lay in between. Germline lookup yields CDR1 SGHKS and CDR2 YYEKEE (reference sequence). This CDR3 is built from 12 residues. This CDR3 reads CASTQLENEQFF. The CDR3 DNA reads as TGTGCCAGCACCCAGTTGGAGAATGAGCAGTTCTTC. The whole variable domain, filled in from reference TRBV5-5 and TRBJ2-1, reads DAGVTQSPTHLIKTRGQQVTLRCSPISGHKSVSWYQQVLGQGPQFIFQYYEKEERGRGNFPDRFSARQFPNYSSELNVNALLLGDSALYLCASTQLENEQFFGPGTRLTVL.

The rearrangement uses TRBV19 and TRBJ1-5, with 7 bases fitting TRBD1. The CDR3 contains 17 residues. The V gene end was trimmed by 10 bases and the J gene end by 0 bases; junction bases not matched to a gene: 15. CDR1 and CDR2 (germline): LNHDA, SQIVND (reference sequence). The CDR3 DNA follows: TGTGCCACCTTCGGGACAGCCGAGTCCTATAGCAATCAGCCCCAGCATTTT. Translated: CATFGTAESYSNQPQHF.

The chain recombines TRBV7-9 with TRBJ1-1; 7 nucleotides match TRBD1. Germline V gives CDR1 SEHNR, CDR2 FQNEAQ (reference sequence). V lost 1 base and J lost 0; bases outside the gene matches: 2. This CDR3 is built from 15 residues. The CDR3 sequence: CASSLGQGLNTEAFF. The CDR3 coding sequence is TGTGCCAGCAGCTTAGGACAGGGATTGAACACTGAAGCTTTCTTT.

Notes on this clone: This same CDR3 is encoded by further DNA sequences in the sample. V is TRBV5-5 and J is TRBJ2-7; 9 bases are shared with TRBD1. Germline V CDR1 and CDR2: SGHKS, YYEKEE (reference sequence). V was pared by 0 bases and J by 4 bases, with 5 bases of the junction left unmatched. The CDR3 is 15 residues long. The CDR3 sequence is CASSLGGDRAYEQYF. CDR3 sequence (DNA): TGTGCCAGCAGCTTGGGGGGGGACAGGGCGTACGAGCAGTACTTC.

The CDR3 DNA reads TGTGCCAGCAGTCTCTATTTCAACACTGAAGCTTTCTTT. Translated: CASSLYFNTEAFF. The chain has TRBV6-6 and TRBJ1-1, with unresolved D. Trimming stripped 5 bases from V and 2 bases from J, with 9 bases between. The length of the CDR3 is 13 residues. Germline values: CDR1 MNHNY, CDR2 SVGAGI (reference sequence).

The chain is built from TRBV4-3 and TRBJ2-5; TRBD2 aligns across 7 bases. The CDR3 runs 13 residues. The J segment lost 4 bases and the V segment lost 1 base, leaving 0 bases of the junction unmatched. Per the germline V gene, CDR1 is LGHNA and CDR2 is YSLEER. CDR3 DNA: TGCGCCAGCAGCCAAGGGGGGGGAGAGACCCAGTACTTC. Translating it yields CASSQGGGETQYF.

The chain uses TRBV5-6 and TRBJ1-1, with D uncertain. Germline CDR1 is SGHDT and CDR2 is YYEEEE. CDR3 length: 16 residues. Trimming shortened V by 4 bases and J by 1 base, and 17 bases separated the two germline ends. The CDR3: CASSPGRSPQNTEAFF. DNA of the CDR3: TGTGCCAGCAGCCCCGGTAGGAGTCCTCAGAACACTGAAGCTTTCTTT.

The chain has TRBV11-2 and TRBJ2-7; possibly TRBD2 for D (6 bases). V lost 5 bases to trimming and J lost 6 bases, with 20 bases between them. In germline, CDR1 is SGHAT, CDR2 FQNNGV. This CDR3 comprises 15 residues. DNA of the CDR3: TGTGCCAGCAGCCGGAGGGCAGTACCCACCCGCGAGCAGTACTTC. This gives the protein CASSRRAVPTREQYF.

The chain's CDR3 is CASSRKSSYEQYF. The CDR3 DNA reads as TGTGCCAGTAGTAGAAAGTCGAGTTACGAGCAGTACTTC. The chain joins TRBV19 to TRBJ2-7; D is unresolved. This CDR3 region has 13 residues. Between the trimmed V and J ends, which lost 4 bases and 4 bases, there was a span of 11 bases. Germline CDR1 is LNHDA and CDR2 is SQIVND (reference sequence).

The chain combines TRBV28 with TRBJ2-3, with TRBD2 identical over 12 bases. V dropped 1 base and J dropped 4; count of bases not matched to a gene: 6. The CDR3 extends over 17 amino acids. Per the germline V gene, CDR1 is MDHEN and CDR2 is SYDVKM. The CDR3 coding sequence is TGTGCCAGCAGTTTATCTCGACTAGCGGGAGAGGCAGATACGCAGTATTTT. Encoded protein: CASSLSRLAGEADTQYF.

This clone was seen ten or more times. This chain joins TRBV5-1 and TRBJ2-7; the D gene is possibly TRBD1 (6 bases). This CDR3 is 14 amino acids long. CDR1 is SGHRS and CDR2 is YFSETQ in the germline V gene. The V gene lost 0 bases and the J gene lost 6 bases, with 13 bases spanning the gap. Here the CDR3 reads CASSLDTGLIEQYF. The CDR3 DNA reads TGCGCCAGCAGCTTGGATACAGGGTTGATCGAGCAGTACTTC. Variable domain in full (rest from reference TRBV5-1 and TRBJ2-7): KAGVTQTPRYLIKTRGQQVTLSCSPISGHRSVSWYQQTPGQGLQFLFEYFSETQRNKGNFPGRFSGRQFSNSRSEMNVSTLELGDSALYLCASSLDTGLIEQYFGPGTRLTVT.

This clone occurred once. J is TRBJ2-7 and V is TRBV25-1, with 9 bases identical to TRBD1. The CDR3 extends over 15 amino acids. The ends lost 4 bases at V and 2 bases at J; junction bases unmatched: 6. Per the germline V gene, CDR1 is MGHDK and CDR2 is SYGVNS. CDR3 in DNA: TGTGCCAGCAGTGCGACGGGACAGGGACCCTACGAGCAGTACTTC. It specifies CASSATGQGPYEQYF.

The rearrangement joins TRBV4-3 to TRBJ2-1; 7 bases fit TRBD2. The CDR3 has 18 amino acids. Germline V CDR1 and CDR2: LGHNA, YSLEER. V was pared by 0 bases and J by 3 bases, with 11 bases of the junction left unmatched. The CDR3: CASSQDLSASGGYNEQFF. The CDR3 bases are TGCGCCAGCAGCCAAGATCTATCGGCTAGCGGAGGCTACAATGAGCAGTTCTTC.

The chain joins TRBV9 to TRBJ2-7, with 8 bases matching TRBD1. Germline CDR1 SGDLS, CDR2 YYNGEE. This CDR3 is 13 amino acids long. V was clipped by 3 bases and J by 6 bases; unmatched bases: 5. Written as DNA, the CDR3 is TGTGCCAGCAGCGCCCGGGACAGGACCGAGCAGTACTTC. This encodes CASSARDRTEQYF. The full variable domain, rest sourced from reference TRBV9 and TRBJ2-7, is DSGVTQTPKHLITATGQRVTLRCSPRSGDLSVYWYQQSLDQGLQFLIQYYNGEERAKGNILERFSAQQFPDLHSELNLSSLELGDSALYFCASSARDRTEQYFGPGTRLTVT.

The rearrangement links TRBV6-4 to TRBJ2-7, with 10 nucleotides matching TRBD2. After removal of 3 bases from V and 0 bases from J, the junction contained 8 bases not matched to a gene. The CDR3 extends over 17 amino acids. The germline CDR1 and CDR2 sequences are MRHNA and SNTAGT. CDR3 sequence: CASSEQLAGNLSYEQYF. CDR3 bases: TGTGCCAGCAGTGAGCAACTAGCGGGAAATCTCTCCTACGAGCAGTACTTC.

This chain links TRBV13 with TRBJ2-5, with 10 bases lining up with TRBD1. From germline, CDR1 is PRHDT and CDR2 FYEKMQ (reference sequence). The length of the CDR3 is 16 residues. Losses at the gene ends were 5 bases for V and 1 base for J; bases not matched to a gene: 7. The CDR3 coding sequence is TGTGCCAGCAGCCCATCCGGGACAGGGGCCCAAGAGACCCAGTACTTC. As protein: CASSPSGTGAQETQYF.

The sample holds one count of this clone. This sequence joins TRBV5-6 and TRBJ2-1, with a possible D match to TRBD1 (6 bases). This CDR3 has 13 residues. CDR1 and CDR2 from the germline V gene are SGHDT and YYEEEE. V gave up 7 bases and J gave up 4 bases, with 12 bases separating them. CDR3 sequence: CASLGQLYNEQFF. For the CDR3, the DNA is TGTGCCAGCCTTGGACAGCTGTACAATGAGCAGTTCTTC. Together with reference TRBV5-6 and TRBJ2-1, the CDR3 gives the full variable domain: DAGVTQSPTHLIKTRGQQVTLRCSPKSGHDTVSWYQQALGQGPQFIFQYYEEEERQRGNFPDRFSGHQFPNYSSELNVNALLLGDSALYLCASLGQLYNEQFFGPGTRLTVL.

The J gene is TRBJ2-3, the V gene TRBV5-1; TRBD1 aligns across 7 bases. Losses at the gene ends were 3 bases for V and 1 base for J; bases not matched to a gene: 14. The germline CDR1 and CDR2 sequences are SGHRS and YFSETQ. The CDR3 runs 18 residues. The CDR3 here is CASSSTGTVLMGTDTQYF. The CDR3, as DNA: TGCGCCAGCAGCTCTACCGGGACAGTGCTTATGGGCACAGATACGCAGTATTTT.

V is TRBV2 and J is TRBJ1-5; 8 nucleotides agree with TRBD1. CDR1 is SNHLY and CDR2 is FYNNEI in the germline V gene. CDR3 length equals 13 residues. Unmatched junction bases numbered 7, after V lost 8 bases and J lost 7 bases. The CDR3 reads CASEDRAEQPQHF. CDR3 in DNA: TGTGCCAGCGAGGACAGGGCAGAGCAGCCCCAGCATTTT. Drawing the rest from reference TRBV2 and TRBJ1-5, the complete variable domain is EPEVTQTPSHQVTQMGQEVILRCVPISNHLYFYWYRQILGQKVEFLVSFYNNEISEKSEIFDDQFSVERPDGSNFTLKIRSTKLEDSAMYFCASEDRAEQPQHFGDGTRLSIL.

The CDR3 sequence: CANPPPGQGEWSTEAFF. Written as DNA, the CDR3 is TGTGCCAACCCACCTCCGGGACAGGGTGAGTGGTCGACTGAAGCTTTCTTT. V usage is TRBV2 and J usage is TRBJ1-1, with TRBD1 matching over 9 bases. The CDR3 is 17 amino acids. The J segment lost 5 bases and the V segment lost 10 bases, leaving 20 bases of the junction unmatched. The germline V gene encodes CDR1 SNHLY and CDR2 FYNNEI.